The 19 T cell receptor beta chains reported below all come from one sample, sequenced in a study of CD8 T cells in ankylosing spondylitis (dated by TCRdb to 2016 to 2017). Library prep was done by 5' RACE. Sequenced on an Illumina HiSeq 2500. The public reads were reanalyzed by TCRdb: fastp trimming at Q25, MiXCR alignment, in-frame beta chains only. Entries that share a CDR3 protein sequence are merged under the most common genes and DNA. The sample table lists approximately 350,000 distinct CDR3 sequences, 20% to 25% of them with a count of one. Around 13% of the sample is in the top ten clones. Sequenced input: blood, either unsorted or a sorted T cell fraction (not recorded which). The receptors come from a male donor with ankylosing spondylitis or in good health (not recorded which).

The chain is built from TRBV20-1 and TRBJ2-3; unclear D gene. Germline V gene sequence: CDR1 DFQATT, CDR2 SNEGSKA (reference sequence). The length of the CDR3 is 14 residues. V lost 5 bases and J lost 1, with 13 bases in between. The CDR3 loop is CSARLEIGTDTQYF. The CDR3 bases are TGCAGTGCTCGGCTAGAAATTGGCACAGATACGCAGTATTTT.

V is TRBV6-2 or TRBV6-3 and J is TRBJ2-7; D ambiguous. The CDR3 sequence is 14 residues long. From germline, CDR1 is MNHEY and CDR2 SVGEGT. V lost 6 bases to trimming and J lost 0 bases, with 12 bases between them. The DNA of the CDR3 is TGTGCCAGCAGAATTCCAGGAACCTCCTACGAGCAGTACTTC. Protein sequence: CASRIPGTSYEQYF.

V gene TRBV29-1 combines with J gene TRBJ2-7; D perhaps matches TRBD2 (5 bases). The V end lost 5 bases, the J end lost 0 bases, and 11 bases lay between the germline ends. Germline V lookup: CDR1 SQVTM, CDR2 ANQGSEA. CDR3 length: 13 residues. CDR3 in amino acids: CSVFGGPSYEQYF. CDR3 coding DNA: TGCAGCGTTTTTGGCGGGCCCTCCTACGAGCAGTACTTC.

The chain is built from TRBV18 and TRBJ1-1; the D is unclear. The V and J ends lost 3 bases and 12 bases respectively, with 5 bases between them. Germline-derived CDR1 and CDR2 are KGHSH and LQKENI. The length of the CDR3 is 9 residues. CDR3 bases: TGTGCCAGCTCACCGAGTCCTTTCTTT. The encoded protein is CASSPSPFF.

This clonotype appeared a few times. The chain is built from TRBV2 and TRBJ2-5; 7 bases match TRBD1. Trimming took 0 bases from V and 2 from J; bases not matched to a gene: 6. Germline V lookup: CDR1 SNHLY, CDR2 FYNNEI. This CDR3 has 16 residues. The CDR3 DNA reads TGTGCCAGCAGTGAAGCGGAGACAGGGCCGCAAGAGACCCAGTACTTC. Protein product: CASSEAETGPQETQYF.

The V and J genes are TRBV15 and TRBJ2-1; 12 nucleotides line up with TRBD2. Germline assignment: CDR1 LNHNV and CDR2 YYDKDF (reference sequence). The CDR3 has 18 residues. V lost 5 bases to trimming and J lost 0 bases; unmatched junction nucleotides: 8. CDR3 residues: CATSGRLAGASSYNEQFF. CDR3 in DNA: TGTGCCACCAGCGGGAGACTAGCGGGGGCGAGCTCCTACAATGAGCAGTTCTTC. Combining the CDR3 with reference TRBV15 and TRBJ2-1 gives the whole variable domain DAMVIQNPRYQVTQFGKPVTLSCSQTLNHNVMYWYQQKSSQAPKLLFHYYDKDFNNEADTPDNFQSRRPNTSFCFLDIRSPGLGDTAMYLCATSGRLAGASSYNEQFFGPGTRLTVL.

There are a few counts of this clonotype. The J gene is TRBJ2-1, the V gene TRBV9, with unresolved D. The CDR3 has 12 amino acids. Germline CDR1 is SGDLS and CDR2 is YYNGEE. Trimming left V 7 bases short and J 4 bases short, with 9 bases between. The CDR3 nucleotides are TGTGCCAGCGGCTTAGGGTACAATGAGCAGTTCTTC. It yields the protein CASGLGYNEQFF.

The chain has TRBV20-1 and TRBJ2-4, with D perhaps TRBD2 (6 bases). This CDR3 is 17 amino acids long. V was pared by 0 bases and J by 8 bases, with 23 bases between. Germline-derived CDR1 and CDR2 are DFQATT and SNEGSKA (reference sequence). In DNA form, the CDR3 reads TGCAGTGCTAGAGATCCCGGGGGTGATGTCTTTGCGTACATTCAGTACTTC. It yields the protein CSARDPGGDVFAYIQYF.

This clonotype was recorded at least ten times. The chain is built from TRBV6-5 and TRBJ2-4; D is possibly TRBD1 (7 bases). CDR3 length: 16 residues. Per the germline V gene, CDR1 is MNHEY and CDR2 is SVGAGI. Trimming took 0 bases from V and 8 from J, leaving 17 bases between them. The DNA of the CDR3 is TGTGCCAGCAGTTACTCGACCGGCAGGGGGGTAGACATTCAGTACTTC. It yields the protein CASSYSTGRGVDIQYF.

The gene calls are TRBV10-2 and TRBJ2-7; no clear D gene. V was clipped by 4 bases and J by 2 bases, with 9 bases between them. The CDR3 contains 13 residues. CDR1 and CDR2 (germline): WSHSY, SAAADI. The CDR3 loop is CASSGNSPYEQYF. The CDR3 DNA reads TGCGCCAGCAGTGGAAACAGCCCCTACGAGCAGTACTTC.

In its sample, this clonotype was seen a few times. J is TRBJ2-5 and V is TRBV11-2; 12 bases are a match to TRBD2. This CDR3 region has 17 residues. Germline V lookup: CDR1 SGHAT, CDR2 FQNNGV. J lost 5 bases, V lost 0 bases, and 7 bases had no gene match. The CDR3 region is CASSLDRTSGISETQYF. The DNA for the CDR3 is TGTGCCAGCAGCTTAGACCGGACTAGCGGGATCTCGGAGACCCAGTACTTC.

The chain joins TRBV10-1 to TRBJ2-5, with 10 bases that match TRBD2. The V gene's germline CDR1 is WNHNN and CDR2 SYGVQD (reference sequence). This CDR3 contains 17 residues. V was clipped by 3 bases and J by 1 base; unmatched bases: 8. CDR3 DNA sequence: TGCGCCAGCAGTGAAAGCGGGGGGGCCTTCGGCCAAGAGACCCAGTACTTC. It yields the protein CASSESGGAFGQETQYF.

The V gene is TRBV12-3 or TRBV12-4, the J gene TRBJ1-1; 9 bases match TRBD1. V was clipped by 5 bases and J by 3 bases; unmatched bases: 10. This CDR3 contains 16 residues. The CDR3 reads CASSPRTGVVYTEAFF. CDR3 DNA sequence: TGTGCCAGCAGTCCCCGGACAGGGGTTGTGTACACTGAAGCTTTCTTT.

In this sample, this clonotype turned up a few times. This chain uses TRBV9 with TRBJ2-1; 10 bases are shared with TRBD2. CDR1 and CDR2 from the germline V gene are SGDLS and YYNGEE. V lost 0 bases and J lost 10; bases outside the gene matches: 10. CDR3 length equals 16 residues. In nucleotides, the CDR3 is TGTGCCAGCAGCGTAGATCCCGAGCGGGGGGGCCGGGAGCAGTTCTTC. It encodes CASSVDPERGGREQFF.

This sequence joins TRBV3-1 and TRBJ2-1, with a tentative D call TRBD1 (6 bases). Germline lookup yields CDR1 LGHDT and CDR2 YNNKEL (reference sequence). V lost 6 bases and J 9 bases, leaving 12 bases between the germline ends. The CDR3 has 12 amino acids. CDR3 bases: TGTGCCAGCAGTTGGGGGCGCTTTGAGCAGTTCTTC. As protein: CASSWGRFEQFF.

This clonotype was picked up a small number of times. The chain uses TRBV28 and TRBJ2-2; the match to TRBD1 covers 8 bases. Germline trimming cut 4 bases from V and 4 bases from J; bases unmatched to any gene: 11. Germline V CDR1 and CDR2: MDHEN, SYDVKM. There are 17 residues in the CDR3. CDR3 protein: CASSSPRTGSGTGELFF. The DNA of the CDR3 is TGTGCCAGCAGTTCCCCCAGGACAGGGTCGGGCACCGGGGAGCTGTTTTTT. Based on the CDR3 plus reference TRBV28 and TRBJ2-2, the full variable domain is DVKVTQSSRYLVKRTGEKVFLECVQDMDHENMFWYRQDPGLGLRLIYFSYDVKMKEKGDIPEGYSVSREKKERFSLILESASTNQTSMYLCASSSPRTGSGTGELFFGEGSRLTVL.

The sample holds a few counts of this clonotype. The CDR3 protein is CASSLSDRDAPGGELFF. The CDR3, as DNA: TGTGCCAGCAGCCTGTCGGACAGAGACGCCCCGGGGGGGGAGCTGTTTTTT. The rearrangement links TRBV5-5 to TRBJ2-2; D is possibly TRBD1 (6 bases). The CDR3 is 17 amino acids. Trimming shortened V by 4 bases and J by 8 bases, and 24 bases separated the two germline ends. Germline CDR1 and CDR2: SGHKS and YYEKEE (reference sequence).

This clonotype was observed a handful of times. The chain carries TRBV24-1 and TRBJ2-1; a weak D match, TRBD2 (5 bases). CDR1 is KGHDR and CDR2 is SFDVKD in the germline V gene. The germline V and J ends were trimmed by 4 bases and 10 bases, with 13 bases remaining between them. The CDR3 contains 13 residues. CDR3 sequence (DNA): TGTGCCACCAGTGACCCGCCCGGGGAGGAGCAGTTCTTC. Translating it yields CATSDPPGEEQFF.

This clonotype was counted only a few times. The chain uses TRBV7-9 and TRBJ2-5; TRBD1 agrees at 7 bases. This CDR3 spans 17 amino acids. With 2 bases clipped from V and 0 bases from J, the junction kept 9 bases outside the gene matches. The germline V gene encodes CDR1 SEHNR and CDR2 FQNEAQ (reference sequence). Here the CDR3 reads CASSLLSRGKYQETQYF. As DNA, the CDR3 is TGTGCCAGCAGCTTACTTTCCAGGGGGAAGTACCAAGAGACCCAGTACTTC.